These T cell receptor beta chains were read from a single sample in a study of T cell repertoires in aging, cancer and after chemotherapy. TCRdb reprocessed the multiplex PCR reads with MiXCR, giving one entry per CDR3 protein. The table has about 2,100 distinct CDR3 sequences, about 20% seen once. Sequenced input: blood. These receptors all stem from a human donor with a solid tumor. CDR3s include the opening cysteine and the closing phenylalanine or tryptophan. A D gene is named only where the DNA matches it firmly. The size of a clone is reported for some rows only, either as once, few or many, or as a class for expanded clones.

v_gene,j_gene,d_gene,abundance,CDR3nt,CDR3aa
TRBV4-3,TRBJ2-1,TRBD2,medium-sized,TGCGCCAGCTCCATACTAGCGGGGGGGGGGGGTGAGCAGTTCTTC,CASSILAGGGGEQFF
TRBV10-3,TRBJ1-2,TRBD1,medium-sized,TGTGCCATCAGTGAGTCCCGGGACAGGAGGAACTATGGCTACACCTTC,CAISESRDRRNYGYTF
TRBV18,TRBJ2-7,.,medium-sized,TGTGCCAGCTCACCGACGGGGGGCTTGAGCTCCTACGAGCAGTACTTC,CASSPTGGLSSYEQYF
TRBV6-2/TRBV6-3,TRBJ2-2,.,large,TGTGCCAGCAGTTACTTCCAGGGAACCGGGGAGCTGTTTTTT,CASSYFQGTGELFF
TRBV19,TRBJ1-2,TRBD1,large,TGTGCCAGTAGTAAAGGGACAGTAGTTTATGGCTACACCTTC,CASSKGTVVYGYTF
TRBV6-6,TRBJ2-7,.,large,TGTGCCAGCAGTTACGGGGAAATCTACGAGCAGTACTTC,CASSYGEIYEQYF
TRBV7-9,TRBJ1-5,.,.,TGTGCCAGCAGCTTAGTTCCTCCGGGATTTAGCAATCAGCCCCAGCATTTT,CASSLVPPGFSNQPQHF
TRBV15,TRBJ1-2,TRBD1,medium-sized,TGTGCCACCAGCAGAGATGGGGGACAGGGGGGTGGCTACACCTTC,CATSRDGGQGGGYTF
TRBV6-5,TRBJ2-2,.,large,TGTGCCAGCAGTTACGTTAGGACGGGACCTCGGACCGGGGAGCTGTTTTTT,CASSYVRTGPRTGELFF
TRBV25-1,TRBJ2-5,TRBD1,.,TGTGCCAGCAGTGAATATAAGGGGGCCCAGACCCAGTACTTC,CASSEYKGAQTQYF
TRBV6-1,TRBJ2-1,TRBD2,large,TGTGCCAGCACGACTAGCGGGAGGCATGAGCAGTTCTTC,CASTTSGRHEQFF
TRBV6-2/TRBV6-3,TRBJ2-5,TRBD1,.,TGTGCCAGCAGTGCCCTGTCCCGGGACAGGTCTCTGGGGACCCAGTACTTC,CASSALSRDRSLGTQYF
TRBV6-5,TRBJ2-7,.,.,TGTGCCAGCAGTTACGGGCAGTACTTC,CASSYGQYF
TRBV12-3/TRBV12-4,TRBJ1-5,.,medium-sized,TGTGCCAGCAGTGGCGGGGTTAGCAATCAGCCCCAGCATTTT,CASSGGVSNQPQHF
TRBV12-3/TRBV12-4,TRBJ1-6,.,.,TGTGCCAGCAACCCTGCGGGATGGGGGCCTAATTCACCCCTCCACTTT,CASNPAGWGPNSPLHF
TRBV2,TRBJ2-5,TRBD2,.,TGTGCCAGCAGTCGACTAGCGGGGGGGCAAGAGACCCAGTACTTC,CASSRLAGGQETQYF
TRBV7-9,TRBJ1-1,.,.,TGTGCCAGCAGCTTCGTCTCCGCCGCGGAGGACACTGAAGCTTTCTTT,CASSFVSAAEDTEAFF
TRBV19,TRBJ1-1,TRBD1,.,TGTGCCAGTAAGGACAGGGGGCGAACTGAAGCTTTCTTT,CASKDRGRTEAFF
TRBV6-2/TRBV6-3,TRBJ2-3,TRBD2,medium-sized,TGTGCCAGCAGTGGAGATAGCGGGGCGTTGACAGATACGCAGTATTTT,CASSGDSGALTDTQYF
TRBV12-3/TRBV12-4,TRBJ2-1,TRBD2,medium-sized,TGTGCCAGCAGATGGGGGGGGTCCTACAATGAGCAGTTCTTC,CASRWGGSYNEQFF
TRBV10-3,TRBJ1-1,TRBD1,medium-sized,TGTGCCATCAGCATATCCGGACAGGGAGGGACTGAAGCTTTCTTT,CAISISGQGGTEAFF
TRBV10-3,TRBJ1-1,.,medium-sized,TGTGCCATCAGTAGTGGACAGAGCAACACTGAAGCTTTCTTT,CAISSGQSNTEAFF